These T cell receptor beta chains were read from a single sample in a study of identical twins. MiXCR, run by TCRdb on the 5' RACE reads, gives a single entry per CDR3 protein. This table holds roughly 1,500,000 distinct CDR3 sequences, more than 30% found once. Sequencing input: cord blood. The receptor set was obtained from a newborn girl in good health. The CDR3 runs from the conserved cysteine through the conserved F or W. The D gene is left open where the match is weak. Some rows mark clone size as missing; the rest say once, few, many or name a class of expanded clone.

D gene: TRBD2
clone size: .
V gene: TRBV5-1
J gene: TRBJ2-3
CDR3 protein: CASSLGTRPAADTQYF
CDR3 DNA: TGCGCCAGCAGCTTGGGGACTAGACCCGCGGCAGATACGCAGTATTTT

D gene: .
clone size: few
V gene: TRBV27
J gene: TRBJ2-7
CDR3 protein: CASIPRPGGVYEQYF
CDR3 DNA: TGTGCCAGCATTCCTCGGCCAGGGGGGGTTTACGAGCAGTACTTC

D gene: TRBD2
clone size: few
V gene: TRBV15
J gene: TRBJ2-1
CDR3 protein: CATSYPNAGGNEQFF
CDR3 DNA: TGTGCCACCAGCTATCCGAACGCGGGAGGAAATGAGCAGTTCTTC

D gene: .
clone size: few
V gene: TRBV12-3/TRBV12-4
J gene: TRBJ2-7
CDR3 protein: CASRARVNYEQYF
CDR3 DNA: TGTGCCAGCAGAGCCAGGGTCAATTACGAGCAGTACTTC

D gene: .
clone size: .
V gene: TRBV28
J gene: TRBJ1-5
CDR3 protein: CASSAQGRRDQPQHF
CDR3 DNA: TGTGCCAGCAGTGCCCAGGGTCGACGCGATCAGCCCCAGCATTTT

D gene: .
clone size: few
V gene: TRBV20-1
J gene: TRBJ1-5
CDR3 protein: CSASVSGKYNQPQHF
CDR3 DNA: TGCAGTGCTAGTGTCTCGGGCAAATACAATCAGCCCCAGCATTTT

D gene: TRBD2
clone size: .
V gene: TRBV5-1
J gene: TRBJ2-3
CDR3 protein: CASSIRLAGVTDTQYF
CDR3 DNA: TGCGCCAGCAGCATAAGACTAGCGGGGGTCACAGATACGCAGTATTTT

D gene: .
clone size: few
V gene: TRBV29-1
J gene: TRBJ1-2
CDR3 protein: CSVEWAANHGYTF
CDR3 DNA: TGCAGCGTTGAATGGGCAGCTAACCATGGCTACACCTTC

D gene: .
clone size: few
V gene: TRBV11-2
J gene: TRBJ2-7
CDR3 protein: CASSLAGPFTYEQYF
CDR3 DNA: TGTGCCAGCAGCTTAGCGGGGCCCTTTACCTACGAGCAGTACTTC

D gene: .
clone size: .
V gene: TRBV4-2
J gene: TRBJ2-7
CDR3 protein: CASSQDGLPKSYEQYF
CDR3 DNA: TGTGCCAGCAGCCAAGATGGTCTCCCGAAGTCCTACGAGCAGTACTTC

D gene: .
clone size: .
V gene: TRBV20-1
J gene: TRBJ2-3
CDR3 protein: CSASLSGTQYF
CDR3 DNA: TGCAGTGCGTCCTTGTCGGGTACGCAGTATTTT

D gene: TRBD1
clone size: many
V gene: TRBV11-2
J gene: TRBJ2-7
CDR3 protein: CASSLSTGTYEQYF
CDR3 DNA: TGTGCCAGCAGCTTGTCGACAGGGACCTACGAGCAGTACTTC

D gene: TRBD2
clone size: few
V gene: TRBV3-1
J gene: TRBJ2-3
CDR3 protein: CASSQGALAGSTDTQYF
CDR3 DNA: TGTGCCAGCAGCCAAGGGGCCCTAGCGGGAAGCACAGATACGCAGTATTTT

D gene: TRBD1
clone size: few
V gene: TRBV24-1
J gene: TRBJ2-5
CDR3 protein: CATGRDRQYNEQYF
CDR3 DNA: TGTGCCACCGGCCGGGACAGGCAATACAATGAGCAGTACTTC

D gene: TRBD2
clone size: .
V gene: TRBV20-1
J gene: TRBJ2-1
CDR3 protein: CSARPGALAGVHNEQFF
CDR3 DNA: TGCAGTGCCCGACCCGGAGCTCTAGCGGGAGTCCACAATGAGCAGTTCTTC

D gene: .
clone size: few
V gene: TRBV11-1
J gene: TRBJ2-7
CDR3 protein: CASSPYKVYEQYF
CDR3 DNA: TGTGCCAGCAGCCCCTATAAGGTCTACGAGCAGTACTTC